The 18 T cell receptor beta chains given below trace back to one sample, sequenced in a study of OX40 agonist ivuxolimab in advanced cancers. Libraries were prepared by immunoSEQ multiplex PCR; TCRdb keeps only in-frame clonotypes and omits some of them. The sample holds around 46,000 clones, approximately 77% seen once. Specimen: CD4+ or CD8+ T cells sorted from blood, collected in a trial of the OX40 agonist ivuxolimab. These TCRs come from an adult with an advanced solid tumor such as melanoma, head and neck, liver or kidney cancer.

This rearrangement joins TRBV7-3 to TRBJ2-2; TRBD2 matches 7 bases. The junction had 7 bases not matched to a gene; V was cut back by 1 base and J by 8 bases. Germline CDR1 SGHTA, CDR2 FQGTGA. There are 15 residues in the CDR3. The CDR3 DNA is TGTGCCAGCAGCTTAAATAGCGGGCAGGCTGGGGAGCTGTTTTTT. Translating it yields CASSLNSGQAGELFF.

This clone was found many times. The chain is built from TRBV10-3 and TRBJ1-1; TRBD1 agrees at 7 bases. CDR1 ENHRY and CDR2 SYGVKD come from the germline V gene. V was clipped by 8 bases and J by 3 bases; unmatched bases: 9. The CDR3 has 14 residues. The CDR3 protein is CAIAREGADTEAFF. The DNA of the CDR3 is TGTGCCATCGCCAGGGAGGGGGCTGACACTGAAGCTTTCTTT.

The table lists this clone with a few counts. V usage is TRBV7-9 and J usage is TRBJ1-1; no definite D call. The CDR3 contains 14 residues. Germline V gene lookup returns CDR1 SEHNR and CDR2 FQNEAQ (reference sequence). Trimming took off 3 bases at V and 1 base at J, with 9 bases between the two ends. CDR3: CASSFIPTNTEAFF. DNA of the CDR3: TGTGCCAGCAGCTTCATCCCGACGAACACTGAAGCTTTCTTT.

The rearrangement uses TRBV28 and TRBJ1-5; TRBD1 might be the D (6 bases). Germline V gene data show CDR1 as MDHEN and CDR2 as SYDVKM. The CDR3 has 15 residues. V was cut by 1 base and J by 6 bases, with 13 bases left in between. The DNA for the CDR3 is TGTGCCAGCAGTTTATCTCTAGGGGGTGGTCAGCCCCAGCATTTT. This encodes CASSLSLGGGQPQHF. The full variable domain, completed using reference TRBV28 and TRBJ1-5, is DVKVTQSSRYLVKRTGEKVFLECVQDMDHENMFWYRQDPGLGLRLIYFSYDVKMKEKGDIPEGYSVSREKKERFSLILESASTNQTSMYLCASSLSLGGGQPQHFGDGTRLSIL.

This clone was seen only once. The rearrangement uses TRBV2 and TRBJ1-1, with D possibly being TRBD1 (6 bases). V gave up 0 bases and J gave up 8 bases, with 7 bases separating them. Germline lookup yields CDR1 SNHLY and CDR2 FYNNEI. This CDR3 is 12 amino acids long. The CDR3 DNA sequence: TGTGCCAGCAGTGAAGCCGGGACAGAAGCTTTCTTT. It codes for CASSEAGTEAFF.

On this clone itself: The junction departs from the called germline gene at one end, perhaps through a read error. The chain links TRBV7-7 to TRBJ2-1; the D gene could be TRBD1 or TRBD2 (5 bases each). The CDR3 extends over 12 amino acids. Looked up from germline, CDR1 is SSHAT and CDR2 is FNYEAQ (reference sequence). Written as DNA, the CDR3 is TGTGCTAGCAGCCCTCTGGGTGGGGGGCAGTTCTTC. This codes for CASSPLGGGQFF.

This clone was seen only once. This sequence joins TRBV9 and TRBJ2-7; weak D call: TRBD1 (5 bases). The V gene lost 4 bases and the J gene lost 0 bases, with 11 bases spanning the gap. The CDR3 has 14 residues. The germline V gene has CDR1 SGDLS and CDR2 YYNGEE. As DNA, the CDR3 is TGTGCCAGCAGCCCACAGGTCTACTCCTACGAGCAGTACTTC. It translates to CASSPQVYSYEQYF.

The chain links TRBV5-1 to TRBJ2-1; D perhaps matches TRBD2 (6 bases). Germline-derived CDR1 and CDR2 are SGHRS and YFSETQ. CDR3 length equals 16 residues. With 4 bases removed from V and 2 bases from J, the gap between germline ends came to 16 bases. Here the CDR3 reads CASSPSASATYNEQFF. As DNA, the CDR3 is TGCGCCAGCAGCCCGAGTGCTAGCGCAACCTACAATGAGCAGTTCTTC. The complete variable domain, with remaining parts taken from reference TRBV5-1 and TRBJ2-1, reads KAGVTQTPRYLIKTRGQQVTLSCSPISGHRSVSWYQQTPGQGLQFLFEYFSETQRNKGNFPGRFSGRQFSNSRSEMNVSTLELGDSALYLCASSPSASATYNEQFFGPGTRLTVL.

The chain links TRBV4-1 to TRBJ1-1; D gene uncertain. CDR1 is MGHRA, CDR2 YSYEKL, per germline. V lost 0 bases to trimming and J lost 2 bases, with 13 bases between them. The CDR3 runs to 16 residues. CDR3 sequence (DNA): TGCGCCAGCAGCCAAGATAGGTCAGGAGCTAACACTGAAGCTTTCTTT. Its protein product is CASSQDRSGANTEAFF.

The rearrangement uses TRBV18 and TRBJ2-1; D is unresolved. The germline gives CDR1 KGHSH, CDR2 LQKENI. The CDR3 is made up of 17 amino acids. V lost 2 bases and J lost 2, with 16 bases in between. The CDR3 coding sequence is TGTGCCAGCTCACCAAGTGTACGGGTCTACCCCTACAATGAGCAGTTCTTC. Protein sequence: CASSPSVRVYPYNEQFF.

The V call is TRBV4-1, the J call TRBJ1-1; 12 bases line up with TRBD1. The CDR3 loop spans 18 amino acids. The V segment lost 5 bases and the J segment 1 base; nucleotides outside the gene matches: 11. CDR1 is MGHRA, CDR2 YSYEKL, per germline. This chain's CDR3 is CASSSTGTGGGGNTEAFF. The CDR3 nucleotides read TGCGCCAGCAGCAGCACCGGGACAGGGGGCGGCGGGAACACTGAAGCTTTCTTT.

The CDR3 region is CASSIAGSGANVLTF. Written as DNA, the CDR3 is TGTGCCAGTAGTATAGCAGGCTCTGGGGCCAACGTCCTGACTTTC. The V and J genes are TRBV19 and TRBJ2-6; D unclear. CDR1 is LNHDA, CDR2 SQIVND, per germline (reference sequence). There are 15 residues in the CDR3. V gave up 1 base and J gave up 0 bases, with 4 bases separating them. The full variable domain, in which reference TRBV19 and TRBJ2-6 provide the parts outside the CDR3, is DGGITQSPKYLFRKEGQNVTLSCEQNLNHDAMYWYRQDPGQGLRLIYYSQIVNDFQKGDIAEGYSVSREKKESFPLTVTSAQKNPTAFYLCASSIAGSGANVLTFGAGSRLTVL.

This clone was observed a few times. This chain joins TRBV19 and TRBJ2-2, with TRBD2 identical over 8 bases. CDR3 size: 16 residues. Germline V gives CDR1 LNHDA, CDR2 SQIVND (reference sequence). V was clipped by 4 bases and J by 0 bases; unmatched bases: 4. The CDR3 region has the DNA TGTGCCAGTAGTACGACGGGACTAGCGAACACCGGGGAGCTGTTTTTT. Its protein is CASSTTGLANTGELFF.

The chain links TRBV13 to TRBJ2-7, with D hard to call. Per germline, CDR1 PRHDT and CDR2 FYEKMQ (reference sequence). The CDR3 spans 14 residues. V lost 0 bases and J lost 3, with 9 bases in between. The CDR3 reads CASSLGPKLYEQYF. CDR3 coding DNA: TGTGCCAGCAGCTTAGGTCCAAAACTCTACGAGCAGTACTTC.

J is TRBJ2-1 and V is TRBV7-9; perhaps TRBD2 as D (6 bases). The V end lost 6 bases, the J end lost 8 bases, and 11 bases lay between the germline ends. The CDR3 has 12 amino acids. Looked up from germline, CDR1 is SEHNR and CDR2 is FQNEAQ (reference sequence). The CDR3 loop reads CASRGGQHEQFF. The CDR3 DNA reads TGTGCCAGCAGGGGAGGTCAGCATGAGCAGTTCTTC.

The V and J genes are TRBV14 and TRBJ2-7, with 7 bases matching TRBD2. V shed 0 bases and J 9 bases; nucleotides not matched to a gene: 8. The germline V gene encodes CDR1 SGHDN and CDR2 FVKESK. The CDR3 totals 14 residues. Here the CDR3 DNA reads TGTGCCAGCAGCCAAGAGACAGCGGGATCTCCGCAGTACTTC. Its protein is CASSQETAGSPQYF.

This chain connects TRBV18 to TRBJ1-1; D is unclear. This CDR3 has 14 amino acids. Germline V gene lookup returns CDR1 KGHSH and CDR2 LQKENI. With 0 bases removed from V and 11 bases from J, the gap between germline ends came to 16 bases. The CDR3 region is CASSPPSTVLTAFF. CDR3 sequence (DNA): TGTGCCAGCTCACCACCTTCGACGGTCCTCACCGCTTTCTTT. The entire variable domain, with the rest obtained from reference TRBV18 and TRBJ1-1, is as follows: NAGVMQNPRHLVRRRGQEARLRCSPMKGHSHVYWYRQLPEEGLKFMVYLQKENIIDESGMPKERFSAEFPKEGPSILRIQQVVRGDSAAYFCASSPPSTVLTAFFGQGTRLTVV.

The chain recombines TRBV6-5 with TRBJ2-5, with D perhaps matching TRBD2 (5 bases). Between the trimmed V and J ends, which lost 4 bases and 5 bases, there was a span of 20 bases. CDR3 length equals 16 residues. CDR1 is MNHEY, CDR2 SVGAGI, per germline. CDR3 DNA: TGTGCCAGCAGTTCTACGACCGGCCCCCGGAGGGAGACCCAGTACTTC. As protein: CASSSTTGPRRETQYF.